The subject of this entry is one TCR beta chain. The assay was immunoSEQ multiplex PCR, and TCRdb's table has in-frame clones only and misses some. Among 150,000 to 200,000 clones, less than 90% were seen once, and the ten largest hold around 5.1%. V dropped 3 bases and J dropped 2 bases, with 11 bases sitting between them. CDR3 length: 14 amino acids. CDR1 MNHEY and CDR2 SMNVEV come from the germline V gene (reference sequence). This record belongs to a study of lymphopenia after photon versus proton radiotherapy. The sequence was obtained from a man aged 50 to 59 with gastric cancer. This sample comprised peripheral blood, obtained from a patient treated with photon-based radiotherapy. The chain uses TRBV27 and TRBJ2-7; unclear D gene. The CDR3 loop reads CASSFKSVAYEQYF. The DNA of the CDR3 is TGTGCCAGCAGTTTTAAAAGCGTAGCCTACGAGCAGTACTTC.